This TCR beta chain was observed in a study of CD8 T cells in ankylosing spondylitis. General study points: There was a TCR beta motif, made of fewer than 10 highly homologous variants, that appeared characteristic of ankylosing spondylitis blood.

For this clonotype: Antigen unknown.

It was by quantitative 5'-RACE with molecular barcodes that TCR beta libraries were made. TCRdb ran MiXCR on the 5' RACE reads and lists one entry per CDR3 protein. The top ten clones hold about 12% of a sample with approximately 100,000 distinct CDR3 sequences, approximately 25% of them seen once. The CDR3 runs to 15 residues. CDR1 and CDR2 (germline): SGHDN, FVKESK. Trimming pared 4 bases from V and 3 bases from J, leaving 15 bases between. Sequencing used synovial fluid, either unsorted or a sorted T cell fraction (not recorded which). The chain links TRBV14 to TRBJ1-2; D is unclear. The TCR originated in a male donor with ankylosing spondylitis. The CDR3 spells CASSLLTAVDYGYTF. The CDR3 DNA is TGTGCCAGCAGCCTCCTTACGGCGGTGGACTATGGCTACACCTTC. Looking up the rest from reference TRBV14 and TRBJ1-2 gives the full variable domain: EAGVTQFPSHSVIEKGQTVTLRCDPISGHDNLYWYRRVMGKEIKFLLHFVKESKQDESGMPNNRFLAERTGGTYSTLKVQPAELEDSGVYFCASSLLTAVDYGYTFGSGTRLTVV.